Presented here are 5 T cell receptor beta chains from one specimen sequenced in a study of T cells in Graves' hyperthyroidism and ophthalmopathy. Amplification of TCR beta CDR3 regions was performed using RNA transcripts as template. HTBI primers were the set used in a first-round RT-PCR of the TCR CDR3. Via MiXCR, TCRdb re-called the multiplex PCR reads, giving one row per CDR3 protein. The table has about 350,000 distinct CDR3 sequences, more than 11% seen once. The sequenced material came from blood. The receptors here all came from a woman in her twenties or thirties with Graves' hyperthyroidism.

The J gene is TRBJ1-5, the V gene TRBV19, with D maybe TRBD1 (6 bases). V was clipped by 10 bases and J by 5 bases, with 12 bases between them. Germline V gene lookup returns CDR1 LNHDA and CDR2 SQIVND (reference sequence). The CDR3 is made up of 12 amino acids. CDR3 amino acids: CATKQGYQPQHF. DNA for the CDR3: TGTGCCACCAAACAGGGCTATCAGCCCCAGCATTTT.

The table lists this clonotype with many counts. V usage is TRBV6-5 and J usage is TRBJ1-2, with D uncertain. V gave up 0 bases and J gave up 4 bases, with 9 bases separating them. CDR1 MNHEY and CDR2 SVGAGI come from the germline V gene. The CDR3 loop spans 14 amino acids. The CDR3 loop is CASSYSAVGYGYTF. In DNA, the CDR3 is TGTGCCAGCAGTTACTCGGCCGTGGGCTATGGCTACACCTTC.

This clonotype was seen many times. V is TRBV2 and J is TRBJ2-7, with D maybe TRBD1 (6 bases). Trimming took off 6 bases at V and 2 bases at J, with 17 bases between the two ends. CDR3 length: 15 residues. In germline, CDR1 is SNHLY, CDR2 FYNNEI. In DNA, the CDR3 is TGTGCCAGCAGGATACAGGGCGACGTTACCTACGAGCAGTACTTC. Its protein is CASRIQGDVTYEQYF.

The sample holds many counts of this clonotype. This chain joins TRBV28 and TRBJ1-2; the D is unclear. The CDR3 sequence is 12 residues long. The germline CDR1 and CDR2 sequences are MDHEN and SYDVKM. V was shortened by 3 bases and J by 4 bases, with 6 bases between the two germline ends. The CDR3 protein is CASSFRPYGYTF. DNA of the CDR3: TGTGCCAGCAGTTTTAGGCCCTATGGCTACACCTTC.

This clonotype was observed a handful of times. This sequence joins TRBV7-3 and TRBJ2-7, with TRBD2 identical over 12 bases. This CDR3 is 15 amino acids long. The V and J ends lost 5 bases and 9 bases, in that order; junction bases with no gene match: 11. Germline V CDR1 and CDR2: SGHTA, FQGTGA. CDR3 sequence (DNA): TGTGCCAGCAGCCCACTTCCTAGCGGGAGGGCCGGGCAGTACTTC. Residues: CASSPLPSGRAGQYF.